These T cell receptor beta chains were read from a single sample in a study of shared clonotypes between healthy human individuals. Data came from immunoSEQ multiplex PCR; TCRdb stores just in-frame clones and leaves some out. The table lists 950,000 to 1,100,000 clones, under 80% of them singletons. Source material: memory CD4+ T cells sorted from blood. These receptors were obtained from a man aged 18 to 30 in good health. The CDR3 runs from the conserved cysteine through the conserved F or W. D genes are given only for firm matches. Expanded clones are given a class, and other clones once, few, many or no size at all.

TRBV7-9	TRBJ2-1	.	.	CASTLSGAYNEQFF	TGTGCCAGCACCCTTAGCGGAGCCTACAATGAGCAGTTCTTC
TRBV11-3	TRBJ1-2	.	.	CASSLDRRLTPLHGTGYTF	TGTGCCAGCAGCTTAGACCGGAGACTTACACCGCTACACGGCACTGGCTACACCTTC
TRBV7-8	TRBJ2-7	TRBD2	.	CASSLNRLAAYEQYF	TGTGCCAGCAGCCTAAACCGACTAGCGGCGTACGAGCAGTACTTC
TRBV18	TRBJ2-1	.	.	CASSPDGYNEQFF	TGTGCCAGCTCACCCGACGGCTACAATGAGCAGTTCTTC
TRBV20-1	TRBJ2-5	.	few	CSAKNKETQYF	TGCAGTGCTAAAAACAAAGAGACCCAGTACTTC
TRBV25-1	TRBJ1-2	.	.	CASSEWSGDYGYTF	TGTGCCAGCAGTGAATGGTCGGGGGACTATGGCTACACCTTC
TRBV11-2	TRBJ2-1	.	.	CASSPSLEQFF	TGTGCCAGCAGCCCTAGCCTTGAGCAGTTCTTC
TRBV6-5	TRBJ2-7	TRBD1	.	CASSLRQGTYEQYF	TGTGCCAGCAGTCTCCGACAGGGTACCTACGAGCAGTACTTC
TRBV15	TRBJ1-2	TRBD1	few	CATSIGTGRVGYTF	TGTGCCACCAGCATTGGGACAGGGCGGGTTGGCTACACCTTC
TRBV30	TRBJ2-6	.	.	CAWTSQGTGANVLTF	TGTGCCTGGACATCCCAGGGGACTGGGGCCAACGTCCTGACTTTC
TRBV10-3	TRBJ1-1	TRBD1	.	CAITQGAGTEAFF	TGTGCCATCACCCAGGGGGCTGGAACTGAAGCTTTCTTT
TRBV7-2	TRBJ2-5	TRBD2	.	CASSLMAPLAGGYGTQYF	TGTGCCAGCAGCTTAATGGCCCCACTAGCGGGGGGATATGGGACCCAGTACTTC
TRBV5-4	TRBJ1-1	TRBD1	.	CASSPYTGGMNTEAFF	TGTGCCAGCAGCCCTTACACAGGGGGGATGAACACTGAAGCTTTCTTT
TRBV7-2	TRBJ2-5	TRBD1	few	CASSLGTGGETQYF	TGTGCCAGCAGCTTAGGGACAGGGGGGGAGACCCAGTACTTC
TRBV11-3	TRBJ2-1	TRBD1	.	CASSPGQATTNEQFF	TGTGCCAGCAGCCCCGGACAGGCTACAACCAATGAGCAGTTCTTC
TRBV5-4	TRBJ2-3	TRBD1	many	CASSWQGVDTQYF	TGTGCCAGCAGCTGGCAGGGGGTTGATACGCAGTATTTT
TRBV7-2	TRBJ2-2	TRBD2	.	CASSQGLALNTGELFF	TGTGCCAGCAGCCAAGGACTAGCGTTGAACACCGGGGAGCTGTTTTTT
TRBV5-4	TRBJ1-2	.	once	CASSRRGSDYGYTF	TGTGCCAGCAGCCGCCGGGGGAGCGACTATGGCTACACCTTC
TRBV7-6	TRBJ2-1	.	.	CASSLATTARPFF	TGTGCCAGCAGCTTAGCTACGACCGCCAGGCCATTCTTC
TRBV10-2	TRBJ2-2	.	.	CASRGQGAGELFF	TGCGCCAGCAGGGGACAAGGCGCCGGGGAGCTGTTTTTT
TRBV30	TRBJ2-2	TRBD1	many	CAGRDRATGELFF	TGTGCCGGACGGGACAGGGCCACCGGGGAGCTGTTTTTT
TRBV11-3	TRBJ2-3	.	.	CASSLYGADTQYF	TGTGCCAGCAGCTTATATGGGGCAGATACGCAGTATTTT
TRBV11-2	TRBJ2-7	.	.	CASSLDRGGSHEQYF	TGTGCCAGCAGCTTAGATCGAGGAGGGTCCCACGAGCAGTACTTC
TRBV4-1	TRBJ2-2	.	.	CASSRPTGTGELFF	TGCGCCAGCAGCCGACCGACAGGTACCGGGGAGCTGTTTTTT
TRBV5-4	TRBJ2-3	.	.	CASSLTGRGMDTQYF	TGTGCCAGCAGCCTGACAGGGAGGGGTATGGATACGCAGTATTTT
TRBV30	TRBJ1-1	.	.	CAWTTAVYTEAFF	TGTGCCTGGACGACAGCAGTCTACACTGAAGCTTTCTTT
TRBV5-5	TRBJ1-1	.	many	CASSLRAEVNTEAFF	TGTGCCAGCAGCTTGCGGGCGGAGGTGAACACTGAAGCTTTCTTT
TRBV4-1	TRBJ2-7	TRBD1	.	CASSRIGGQGYEQYF	TGCGCCAGCAGCCGCATAGGGGGACAGGGCTACGAGCAGTACTTC
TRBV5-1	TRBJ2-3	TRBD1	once	CASSLGTGVTDTQYF	TGCGCCAGCAGCTTGGGGACAGGGGTCACAGATACGCAGTATTTT
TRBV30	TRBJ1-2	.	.	CAWSVWQEGPYGYTF	TGTGCCTGGAGTGTATGGCAGGAAGGGCCCTATGGCTACACCTTC
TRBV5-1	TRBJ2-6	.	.	CASSPVSNRAGANVLTF	TGCGCCAGCAGCCCGGTTTCCAACAGGGCTGGGGCCAACGTCCTGACTTTC
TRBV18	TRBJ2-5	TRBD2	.	CASSPPFSGGLGAQYF	TGTGCCAGCTCACCACCGTTTAGCGGGGGCCTGGGGGCCCAGTACTTC
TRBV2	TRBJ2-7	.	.	CASRGGVTGVYEQYF	TGTGCCAGCAGGGGGGGAGTTACAGGGGTATACGAGCAGTACTTC
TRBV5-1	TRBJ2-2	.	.	CASSLATLKAGELFF	TGCGCCAGCAGCTTGGCCACTCTAAAGGCCGGGGAGCTGTTTTTT
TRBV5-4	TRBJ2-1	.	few	CASSEVGSPGQFF	TGTGCCAGCAGCGAGGTTGGCAGTCCAGGGCAGTTCTTC
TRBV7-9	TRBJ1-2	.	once	CASSLAGAGLHGYTF	TGTGCCAGCAGCTTAGCAGGGGCAGGCCTACATGGCTACACCTTC
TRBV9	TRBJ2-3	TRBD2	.	CASSATSGGTDTQYF	TGTGCCAGCAGCGCGACTAGCGGGGGAACAGATACGCAGTATTTT
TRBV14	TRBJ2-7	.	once	CASSQVKFIGGYEQYF	TGTGCCAGCAGCCAAGTAAAATTCATAGGGGGCTACGAGCAGTACTTC
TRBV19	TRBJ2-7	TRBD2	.	CASSGAGTSAYEQYF	TGTGCCAGTAGTGGGGCCGGGACTAGCGCCTACGAGCAGTACTTC
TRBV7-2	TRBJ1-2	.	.	CASSERGFGGYTF	TGTGCCAGCAGCGAAAGGGGCTTTGGGGGCTACACCTTC
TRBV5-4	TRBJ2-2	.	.	CASSPNRVPTGELFF	TGTGCCAGCAGTCCCAACAGGGTACCAACCGGGGAGCTGTTTTTT
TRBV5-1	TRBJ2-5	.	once	CASSPDSLGTQYF	TGCGCCAGCAGCCCGGACAGCCTAGGGACCCAGTACTTC
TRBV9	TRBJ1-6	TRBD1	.	CASSVGQGLNSPLHF	TGTGCCAGCAGCGTGGGACAGGGGTTGAATTCACCCCTCCACTTT
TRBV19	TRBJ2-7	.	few	CASSSQGGSVEQYF	TGTGCCAGTAGTAGTCAGGGGGGTTCCGTCGAGCAGTACTTC
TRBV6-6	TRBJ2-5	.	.	CASSRGSAEETQYF	TGTGCCAGCAGCCGAGGATCGGCAGAAGAGACCCAGTACTTC
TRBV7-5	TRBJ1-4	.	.	CAKRRVQGGEKLFF	TGTGCCAAACGACGGGTCCAAGGCGGGGAAAAACTGTTTTTT
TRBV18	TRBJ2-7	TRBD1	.	CASSLGQIYEQYF	TGTGCCAGCTCACTGGGACAGATCTACGAGCAGTACTTC
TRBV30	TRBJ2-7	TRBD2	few	CAWSRGGPYEQYF	TGTGCCTGGAGTCGGGGGGGGCCCTACGAGCAGTACTTC
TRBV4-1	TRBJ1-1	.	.	CASSHPDRANMNTEAFF	TGCGCCAGCAGCCACCCCGACAGAGCCAACATGAACACTGAAGCTTTCTTT
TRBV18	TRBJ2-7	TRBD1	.	CASSVGRGFYEQYF	TGTGCCAGCTCAGTCGGCAGGGGGTTCTACGAGCAGTACTTC
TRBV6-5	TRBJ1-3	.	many	CASSRFSGNTIYF	TGTGCCAGCAGTCGGTTCTCTGGAAACACCATATATTTT
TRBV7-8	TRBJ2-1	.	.	CASSHVRGEQFF	TGTGCCAGCAGTCATGTCAGAGGTGAGCAGTTCTTC
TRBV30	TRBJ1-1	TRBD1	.	CAWSRAGGDTEAFF	TGTGCCTGGAGTAGGGCAGGGGGAGACACTGAAGCTTTCTTT
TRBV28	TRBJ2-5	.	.	CASSSGQSRGTQYF	TGTGCCAGCAGTTCCGGACAGTCCCGTGGGACCCAGTACTTC
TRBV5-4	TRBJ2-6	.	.	CASSFGAPGANVLTF	TGTGCCAGCAGCTTCGGGGCTCCTGGGGCCAACGTCCTGACTTTC
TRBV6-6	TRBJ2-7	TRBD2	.	CASSDWLAGVNEQYF	TGTGCCAGCAGTGATTGGCTAGCGGGGGTCAACGAGCAGTACTTC
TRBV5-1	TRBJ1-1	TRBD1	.	CASSPTGTGGLGEAFF	TGCGCCAGCAGCCCTACCGGGACAGGGGGCTTGGGTGAAGCTTTCTTT
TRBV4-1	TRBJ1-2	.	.	CASSQTPGPNYGYTF	TGCGCCAGCAGCCAAACCCCAGGGCCTAACTATGGCTACACCTTC
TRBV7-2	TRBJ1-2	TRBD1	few	CASSPGGQGNYGYTF	TGTGCCAGCAGCCCGGGGGGACAGGGGAACTATGGCTACACCTTC